The rows below give T cell receptor beta chains drawn from one sample of a study of CD8 T cells in ankylosing spondylitis. TCRdb reprocessed the 5' RACE reads with MiXCR, giving one entry per CDR3 protein. The sample gives nearly 250,000 distinct CDR3 sequences, roughly a third of which show up once; around 4% is in the top ten. The material sequenced was blood, either unsorted or a sorted T cell fraction (not recorded which). These receptors originate from a male donor with ankylosing spondylitis or in good health (not recorded which). Each CDR3 is given with its conserved first and last residue.

TRBV15	TRBJ2-5	CATSRPLEGRETQYF
TRBV12-3/TRBV12-4	TRBJ2-7	CASSTGGSSYEQYF
TRBV20-1	TRBJ1-2	CSAGGADRAVSGYTF
TRBV18	TRBJ1-3	CASSPFSRDSGNTIYF
TRBV11-1	TRBJ2-1	CASSPRSRYNEQFF
TRBV29-1	TRBJ1-3	CSAGGGISGNTIYF
TRBV20-1	TRBJ1-2	CSAPSTGGSRNYGYTF
TRBV29-1	TRBJ1-2	CSVAGQQNYGYTF
TRBV12-3/TRBV12-4	TRBJ2-5	CASSLMSIRETQYF
TRBV7-3	TRBJ1-3	CASSLMGGGNTIYF
TRBV5-1	TRBJ2-3	CASSFGTSGWGTDTQYF
TRBV24-1	TRBJ2-5	CATSDSKGRQVQETQYF
TRBV10-3	TRBJ2-7	CAIRGQGDYEQYF
TRBV29-1	TRBJ2-3	CSVPGPNTDTQYF
TRBV12-3/TRBV12-4	TRBJ2-5	CASSLTIGETQYF
TRBV6-1	TRBJ2-3	CASSATPGLATDTQYF
TRBV5-1	TRBJ2-1	CASSLAGQGPNEQFF
TRBV7-2	TRBJ2-5	CASSWAAETQYF
TRBV7-2	TRBJ2-3	CASSWGQGSADTQYF
TRBV12-3/TRBV12-4	TRBJ2-1	CASSPFNNEQFF
TRBV25-1	TRBJ2-4	CASSEQGVLAKNIQYF
TRBV20-1	TRBJ2-1	CSADSGGDNEQFF
TRBV20-1	TRBJ1-5	CSVARSGYQPQHF
TRBV30	TRBJ2-1	CAWISEGFNEQFF
TRBV7-9	TRBJ2-7	CASSLAPSPDEQYF
TRBV6-1	TRBJ2-1	CASKPGTGFNNEQFF
TRBV20-1	TRBJ2-1	CSANKNNEQFF
TRBV20-1	TRBJ2-5	CSASGGRGDQETQYF
TRBV5-1	TRBJ1-4	CASSADSSVRGKLFF
TRBV9	TRBJ2-5	CASSVSGGIGQETQYF
TRBV5-1	TRBJ2-1	CASSKTGTTVLYEQFF
TRBV29-1	TRBJ2-1	CSVELVTVYNEQFF
TRBV20-1	TRBJ2-3	CSAIAGDGDTQYF
TRBV6-5	TRBJ1-1	CASSYYPNTEAFF
TRBV29-1	TRBJ2-3	CSVVWAGGGTDTQYF
TRBV12-3/TRBV12-4	TRBJ1-1	CASSADGLRGTEAFF
TRBV28	TRBJ2-7	CASSSGDQKLYEQYF
TRBV12-3/TRBV12-4	TRBJ2-5	CASSSSTSFQETQYF
TRBV29-1	TRBJ2-3	CSVAGTVEATDTQYF
TRBV5-6	TRBJ2-2	CASSFTINTGELFF
TRBV5-1	TRBJ2-7	CASSPTGYGYEQYF
TRBV10-3	TRBJ2-7	CAISEALGQLYEQYF
TRBV18	TRBJ2-3	CASSPPSGGMTDTQYF
TRBV6-1	TRBJ2-1	CASSEIGTGGDPFF
TRBV20-1	TRBJ1-1	CSARDLFTGPQGTEAFF
TRBV5-6	TRBJ2-5	CASGGEQETQYF
TRBV29-1	TRBJ2-3	CSVAGYTDTQYF
TRBV20-1	TRBJ1-1	CSARDRDIVNTEAFF
TRBV20-1	TRBJ1-1	CSAHQAVNTEAFF
TRBV3-1	TRBJ2-7	CASSQDYSAEQYF
TRBV5-1	TRBJ2-7	CASSLSLWTGGFYEQYF
TRBV20-1	TRBJ2-7	CSATRLAGDPYEQYF
TRBV6-1	TRBJ2-1	CASSSPSPVNSYNEQFF
TRBV20-1	TRBJ1-2	CSARERGDWVSGYTF
TRBV20-1	TRBJ1-2	CSAIGGDYGYTF